This T cell receptor (beta chain) was identified in a study of blood T cell repertoires in COVID-19. The wider study: Whether acute or convalescent, the COVID-19 samples came from the United States, Italy and Spain. PBMCs, B-cell-depleted T cells, or T cells provided the cDNA or gDNA that made up the material.

CDR1 is SGHTA and CDR2 is FQGTGA in the germline V gene. Trimming shortened V by 5 bases and J by 7 bases, and 12 bases separated the two germline ends. The CDR3 extends over 14 amino acids. In the authors' methods: The authors estimated nucleated cell counts from reference gene primer amplification. Generated by immunoSEQ multiplex PCR, the TCRdb table keeps only in-frame clones and is missing some. V, J and clone size derive from that table, while D and trimming were established from the DNA sequence. This sample yields more than 65,000 clones, of which around 83% are seen a single time; 5.1% belongs to the top ten.

This chain uses TRBV7-3 with TRBJ1-6; tentatively, D is TRBD1 (5 bases). The TCR was taken from a man at least 80 years old with acute or convalescent COVID-19. Source material: peripheral blood. The CDR3 DNA sequence: TGTGCCAGCAGCGGGCAGGGAACCAATTCACCCCTCCACTTT. As protein: CASSGQGTNSPLHF.